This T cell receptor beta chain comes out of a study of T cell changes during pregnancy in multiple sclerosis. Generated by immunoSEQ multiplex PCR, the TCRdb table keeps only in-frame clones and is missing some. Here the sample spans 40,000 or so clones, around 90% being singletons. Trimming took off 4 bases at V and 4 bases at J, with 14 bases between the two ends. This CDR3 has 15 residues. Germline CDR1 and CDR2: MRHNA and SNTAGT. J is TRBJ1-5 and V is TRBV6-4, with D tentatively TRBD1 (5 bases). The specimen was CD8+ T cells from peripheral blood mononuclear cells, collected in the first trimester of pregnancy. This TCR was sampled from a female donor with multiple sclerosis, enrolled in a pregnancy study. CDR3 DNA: TGTGCCAGCAGTGTCTTCGCAGGGCAAAATCAGCCCCAGCATTTT. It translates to CASSVFAGQNQPQHF.